This T cell receptor beta chain was captured by sequencing in a study of T cell responses to AZD1222 COVID-19 vaccine. Findings and caveats of the study: Most donors were white British, females outnumbered males, and clonal diversity was possibly underestimated. Close to half of spike-specific TCRs reportedly recognize unmutated variant regions. At study baseline, merely a handful of AZD1222 recipients were seropositive.

Germline loops: CDR1 MGHDK, CDR2 SYGVNS. The CDR3 contains 14 residues. The ends were cut back, 6 bases at V and 6 bases at J, with 15 bases in the middle. This clone has only one observation. Its specificity is not known. Assay used: immunoSEQ multiplex PCR; TCRdb lists only in-frame clones, some missing. The sample carries some 64,000 clones, about 89% recorded once. V and J are TRBV25-1 and TRBJ2-1; TRBD2 might be the D (6 bases). This specimen was peripheral blood, taken 28 days after the second dose of the MenACWY control vaccine. This receptor was taken from an adult who received the MenACWY meningococcal vaccine as a control. The CDR3 spells CASSEAGTPNEQFF. The CDR3 region has the DNA TGTGCCAGCAGCGAGGCTGGGACTCCCAATGAGCAGTTCTTC.